Here is one TCR beta chain with its context. The target antigen is unknown. The data originate from a study of regulatory T cells in long-lasting Graves disease. Study-wide results and limits: Because few samples were included, accuracy may have been lower.

Through Arm-PCR of CDR3 regions and iRepertoire HTBI primers, TCR beta libraries were built. In TCRdb, the multiplex PCR reads were re-called with MiXCR into one record per CDR3 protein. Here the sample spans 400,000 to 450,000 distinct CDR3 sequences, around 24% being singletons. Indicated time point: persistent/refractory GD, antithyroid drugs over 5 years with positive TRAb. Preparation of the TCR library used RNA extracted from PBMCs. American Thyroid Association guidelines defined how Graves' disease was diagnosed. Peripheral blood, at nine milliliters, went into EDTA tubes. This clonotype was sampled from a female donor with Graves disease. Here the sequenced sample was peripheral blood mononuclear cells (PBMCs), taken when the disease was refractory, from a patient treated with antithyroid drugs.

The DNA of the CDR3 is TGTGCCAGCAGCTTACCCGGGGGGGCCTACGAGCAGTACTTC. This gives the protein CASSLPGGAYEQYF. The chain has TRBV7-9 and TRBJ2-7, with 8 bases identical to TRBD2. CDR1 and CDR2 from the germline V gene are SEHNR and FQNEAQ (reference sequence). The CDR3 extends over 14 amino acids. After removal of 2 bases from V and 2 bases from J, the junction contained 2 bases not matched to a gene. Full variable domain (remainder filled in from reference TRBV7-9 and TRBJ2-7): DTGVSQNPRHKITKRGQNVTFRCDPISEHNRLYWYRQTLGQGPEFLTYFQNEAQLEKSRLLSDRFSAERPKGSFSTLEIQRTEQGDSAMYLCASSLPGGAYEQYFGPGTRLTVT.